The sequence of this T cell receptor (beta chain) was determined in a study of blood T cell repertoires in COVID-19. Study details: Sites across the United States, Italy and Spain contributed samples from acute and convalescent COVID-19.

J gave up 4 bases and V 6 bases, and 13 bases lay outside the gene matches. Per germline, CDR1 MDHEN and CDR2 SYDVKM. The CDR3 runs to 16 residues. Per the original methods: Reference gene primers were amplified, and this amplification served to estimate nucleated cell counts. Clones were read by immunoSEQ multiplex PCR, and TCRdb kept only the in-frame ones, dropping some. The DNA gave D and trimming, while V, J and clone size come from that table. The sample gives fewer than 150,000 clones, about 90% of which show up once; just under 30% is in the top ten. This chain uses TRBV28 with TRBJ1-1; TRBD1 matches at 8 bases. Sample: peripheral blood. This sequence originates from a woman in her seventies with acute or convalescent COVID-19. The CDR3, as DNA: TGTGCCAGCAGCCTTTGGACAGGGCTCGGGCTCACTGAAGCTTTCTTT. Translated: CASSLWTGLGLTEAFF. The full variable domain, its missing parts supplied by reference TRBV28 and TRBJ1-1, is DVKVTQSSRYLVKRTGEKVFLECVQDMDHENMFWYRQDPGLGLRLIYFSYDVKMKEKGDIPEGYSVSREKKERFSLILESASTNQTSMYLCASSLWTGLGLTEAFFGQGTRLTVV.